The 25 T cell receptor beta chains in this list originate from one sample, sequenced in a study of Graves' ophthalmopathy and Graves' hyperthyroidism. RNA transcripts were the source from which TCR beta CDR3 regions were amplified. First-round RT-PCR with HTBI primers preceded a second-round multiplex PCR. MiXCR was run by TCRdb on the multiplex PCR reads, yielding one entry per CDR3 protein. The sample carries about 400,000 distinct CDR3 sequences, about 16% recorded once. Sequenced: peripheral blood. The receptors were sampled from a woman under 30 with Graves' ophthalmopathy.

This clonotype was detected a few times. The chain carries TRBV6-5 and TRBJ1-1; D call uncertain. Trimming pared 6 bases from V and 1 base from J, leaving 9 bases between. Germline CDR1 reads MNHEY; CDR2 reads SVGAGI. This CDR3 is built from 13 residues. The CDR3 DNA sequence: TGTGCCAGCAGAAGGGTCCCGAACACTGAAGCTTTCTTT. Its translation: CASRRVPNTEAFF.

This clonotype was detected ten times or more. This chain links TRBV28 with TRBJ2-2, with 7 positions matching TRBD1. V lost 7 bases, J lost 4 bases, and 9 bases stayed unmatched. CDR1 and CDR2 (germline): MDHEN, SYDVKM. This CDR3 is built from 15 residues. CDR3 amino acids: CASKPDRESTGELFF. CDR3 in DNA: TGTGCCAGCAAACCCGACAGGGAGAGCACCGGGGAGCTGTTTTTT.

This clonotype has more than one count but fewer than ten. The chain has TRBV5-1 and TRBJ1-1; 7 bases align to TRBD1. V trimming: 4 bases; J trimming: 5 bases; junction bases outside the gene matches: 11. Germline V gives CDR1 SGHRS, CDR2 YFSETQ. The CDR3 covers 15 residues. The CDR3 loop is CASSLGGGWSTEAFF. In DNA, the CDR3 is TGCGCCAGCAGCCTGGGAGGGGGCTGGTCAACTGAAGCTTTCTTT.

J is TRBJ1-5 and V is TRBV20-1; 8 bases fit TRBD1. This CDR3 has 14 residues. Germline V gene lookup returns CDR1 DFQATT and CDR2 SNEGSKA (reference sequence). With V trimmed by 5 bases and J by 4 bases, 7 bases remained unmatched. The CDR3 nucleotides read TGCAGTGCTTCGACAGGGGCGTTAAATCAGCCCCAGCATTTT. This sequence encodes CSASTGALNQPQHF.

This clonotype was picked up many times. The V and J genes are TRBV20-1 and TRBJ2-7; perhaps D is TRBD1 or TRBD2 (5 bases each). In germline, CDR1 is DFQATT, CDR2 SNEGSKA (reference sequence). This CDR3 has 13 amino acids. V was pared by 5 bases and J by 6 bases, with 17 bases between. The CDR3 region is CSAYSEGRGEQYF. The DNA of the CDR3 is TGCAGTGCTTACTCAGAGGGACGAGGCGAGCAGTACTTC.

V and J are TRBV7-8 and TRBJ1-5; D possibly corresponds to TRBD1 (5 bases). The V end was cut by 6 bases, the J end by 7 bases, with 19 bases between. Germline V gene data show CDR1 as SGHVS and CDR2 as FQNEAQ. The CDR3 length is 15 residues. The CDR3 region has the DNA TGTGCCAGCAGTCCAGGAGGCAGGGTAGGCCAGCCCCAGCATTTT. Translated, it gives CASSPGGRVGQPQHF.

This clonotype came up many times. The rearrangement joins TRBV4-2 to TRBJ2-7, with 7 bases identical to TRBD1. The CDR3 runs 15 residues. Germline V gene data show CDR1 as LGHNA and CDR2 as YNFKEQ. The ends lost 5 bases at V and 0 bases at J; junction bases unmatched: 7. CDR3 nucleotide sequence: TGTGCCAGCAGCACAGACAGGGATATCTCCTACGAGCAGTACTTC. It is translated as CASSTDRDISYEQYF.

There are many counts of this clonotype. The gene calls are TRBV7-2 and TRBJ2-7, with 10 nucleotides matching TRBD1. This CDR3 region has 15 residues. Looked up from germline, CDR1 is SGHTA and CDR2 is FQGNSA. V was pared by 5 bases and J by 1 base, with 5 bases of the junction left unmatched. This CDR3 reads CASSPDRGESYEQYF. CDR3 sequence (DNA): TGTGCCAGCAGCCCGGACAGGGGGGAGTCCTACGAGCAGTACTTC.

The chain combines TRBV12-3 or TRBV12-4 with TRBJ2-5; D gene ambiguous. V was cut by 7 bases and J by 1 base, with 10 bases left in between. There are 13 residues in the CDR3. The CDR3 nucleotides are TGTGCCAGCATGCATAATCTCCAAGAGACCCAGTACTTC. It translates to CASMHNLQETQYF.

This clonotype has a count of ten or more. J is TRBJ1-1 and V is TRBV3-1; D ambiguous. The V gene's germline CDR1 is LGHDT and CDR2 YNNKEL (reference sequence). The CDR3 is 13 residues long. The V end was cut by 4 bases, the J end by 5 bases, with 11 bases between. CDR3 protein: CASSPRVRTEAFF. CDR3 coding DNA: TGTGCCAGCAGCCCGCGGGTCAGGACTGAAGCTTTCTTT.

This clonotype has only a few counts. The chain carries TRBV20-1 and TRBJ1-5; D perhaps matches TRBD1 (5 bases). From germline, CDR1 is DFQATT and CDR2 SNEGSKA (reference sequence). The CDR3 totals 14 residues. The V end was cut by 6 bases, the J end by 3 bases, with 15 bases between. This chain's CDR3 is CSALTGKNNQPQHF. The CDR3 bases are TGCAGTGCCCTAACAGGAAAAAACAATCAGCCCCAGCATTTT.

This clonotype was counted many times. This chain connects TRBV28 to TRBJ1-1; D perhaps matches TRBD1 (6 bases). This CDR3 has 13 residues. V was shortened by 6 bases and J by 6 bases, with 14 bases between the two germline ends. In germline, CDR1 is MDHEN, CDR2 SYDVKM. The CDR3 is CASSNWGAPEAFF. As DNA, the CDR3 is TGTGCCAGCAGCAACTGGGGGGCCCCTGAAGCTTTCTTT.

Ten or more counts support this clonotype. The chain carries TRBV11-2 and TRBJ1-1; D remains unclear. Germline CDR1 SGHAT, CDR2 FQNNGV. The V end was cut by 2 bases, the J end by 8 bases, with 12 bases between. CDR3 length equals 13 residues. The CDR3 is CASSLTRTVEAFF. The CDR3 DNA follows: TGTGCCAGCAGCTTAACTCGGACCGTGGAAGCTTTCTTT. Complete variable domain (other parts from reference TRBV11-2 and TRBJ1-1): EAGVAQSPRYKIIEKRQSVAFWCNPISGHATLYWYQQILGQGPKLLIQFQNNGVVDDSQLPKDRFSAERLKGVDSTLKIQPAKLEDSAVYLCASSLTRTVEAFFGQGTRLTVV.

This clonotype was picked up many times. The genes are TRBV6-5 and TRBJ2-5; possible D gene TRBD2, 6 bases. The CDR3 extends over 15 amino acids. V lost 0 bases and J lost 4, with 12 bases in between. Germline CDR1 MNHEY, CDR2 SVGAGI. The CDR3, as DNA: TGTGCCAGCAGTTACTCACGAGGGGAGGTAGAGACCCAGTACTTC. It is translated as CASSYSRGEVETQYF.

This clonotype has at least ten counts. The V gene is TRBV27, the J gene TRBJ1-5, with D hard to call. The CDR3 has 13 residues. Germline CDR1 is MNHEY and CDR2 is SMNVEV (reference sequence). V lost 2 bases and J lost 5, with 7 bases in between. CDR3 nucleotide sequence: TGTGCCAGCAGTTTAAAGGGATATCAGCCCCAGCATTTT. Encoded protein: CASSLKGYQPQHF.

This chain uses TRBV4-1 with TRBJ2-5; no definite D call. The germline gives CDR1 MGHRA, CDR2 YSYEKL. CDR3 size: 13 residues. Trimming took 2 bases from V and 4 from J, leaving 8 bases between them. CDR3 in amino acids: CASSQLIRETQYF. As DNA, the CDR3 is TGCGCCAGCAGCCAACTAATTCGAGAGACCCAGTACTTC.

The chain couples TRBV11-1 to TRBJ1-2; a weak D match, TRBD1 (5 bases). Trimming took off 3 bases at V and 7 bases at J, with 21 bases between the two ends. This CDR3 has 16 residues. Germline loops: CDR1 SGHAT, CDR2 FQDESV (reference sequence). CDR3 amino acids: CASSLILGTRSSGYTF. The CDR3 DNA is TGTGCCAGCAGCTTGATTTTAGGGACGAGGAGCAGTGGCTACACCTTC.

This clonotype came up many times. The rearrangement joins TRBV5-1 to TRBJ2-7; D gene uncertain. The CDR3 length is 12 residues. The ends were cut back, 0 bases at V and 7 bases at J, with 8 bases in the middle. Per germline, CDR1 SGHRS and CDR2 YFSETQ. The CDR3 region is CASSLALGEQYF. The CDR3 DNA sequence: TGCGCCAGCAGCTTGGCATTGGGAGAGCAGTACTTC.

The table lists this clonotype with many counts. CDR3 loop: CASSLVGQITEAFF. DNA for the CDR3: TGTGCCAGCAGCTTAGTTGGTCAGATCACTGAAGCTTTCTTT. The chain joins TRBV7-2 to TRBJ1-1; D gene unclear. Germline V gene lookup returns CDR1 SGHTA and CDR2 FQGNSA. The CDR3 is 14 residues long. The ends were cut back, 1 base at V and 4 bases at J, with 10 bases in the middle.

The table lists this clonotype with a few counts. This chain links TRBV13 with TRBJ2-5; 15 nucleotides line up with TRBD2. The length of the CDR3 is 15 residues. Germline V gene lookup returns CDR1 PRHDT and CDR2 FYEKMQ (reference sequence). V dropped 6 bases and J dropped 5; count of bases not matched to a gene: 4. The CDR3, as DNA: TGTGCCAGCAGTTGGACTAGCGGGAGGGAGGAGACCCAGTACTTC. Residues: CASSWTSGREETQYF.

This clonotype was recorded at least ten times. The chain combines TRBV5-1 with TRBJ1-6; TRBD1 might be the D (5 bases). The CDR3 runs 14 residues. V lost 5 bases and J 7 bases, leaving 13 bases between the germline ends. Germline values: CDR1 SGHRS, CDR2 YFSETQ. CDR3 protein: CASRKGPSNSPLHF. CDR3 nucleotide sequence: TGCGCCAGCAGAAAGGGACCCTCGAATTCACCCCTCCACTTT.

This chain joins TRBV11-1 and TRBJ2-5; 10 nucleotides agree with TRBD2. V trimming: 1 base; J trimming: 5 bases; junction bases outside the gene matches: 10. The CDR3 contains 17 residues. The germline V gene encodes CDR1 SGHAT and CDR2 FQDESV (reference sequence). Here the CDR3 DNA reads TGTGCCAGCAGCTTAGGGACTAGCGGCTCCCCGTGGGAGACCCAGTACTTC. Encoded protein: CASSLGTSGSPWETQYF.

The V call is TRBV6-1, the J call TRBJ2-3; 9 bases match TRBD1. Looked up from germline, CDR1 is MNHNS and CDR2 is SASEGT. The V segment lost 6 bases and the J segment 2 bases; nucleotides outside the gene matches: 3. This CDR3 comprises 14 residues. CDR3 protein: CASRGTGFTDTQYF. DNA for the CDR3: TGTGCCAGCAGGGGGACAGGGTTCACAGATACGCAGTATTTT.

This clonotype was observed at least ten times. The chain is built from TRBV6-2 or TRBV6-3 and TRBJ1-1; 9 bases map to TRBD1. CDR1 is MNHEY, CDR2 SVGEGT, per germline. This CDR3 region has 15 residues. V was pared by 2 bases and J by 4 bases, with 5 bases of the junction left unmatched. Here the CDR3 DNA reads TGTGCCAGCAGTTACGAGACAGGGGGGCGCACTGAAGCTTTCTTT. It codes for CASSYETGGRTEAFF.

This clonotype was seen ten or more times. This chain links TRBV6-1 with TRBJ2-7, with D maybe TRBD2 (5 bases). V was trimmed by 6 bases and J by 3 bases, leaving 18 bases between them. This CDR3 has 15 residues. Germline lookup yields CDR1 MNHNS and CDR2 SASEGT. The CDR3 is CASREEHPSYYEQYF. In DNA, the CDR3 is TGTGCCAGCAGGGAGGAACATCCATCCTACTACGAGCAGTACTTC.